Listed below are T cell receptor beta chains from one sample, sequenced in a study of cytomegalovirus exposure and HLA in healthy donors. This table comes from immunoSEQ multiplex PCR, and its TCRdb copy is limited to in-frame clones, with some not included. The sample lists 83,000 or so clones, roughly 79% occurring once. The sequencing sample was made of PBMCs. The receptors originated from a female donor in good health and CMV-seronegative. Both conserved end residues are part of each CDR3. D genes are given only for firm matches. Not all rows give a size; the values are once, few, many and, for expanded clones, a class.

j_gene: TRBJ2-3; d_gene: TRBD2; v_gene: TRBV4-1; abundance: .; CDR3aa: CASSQDPLGAGAGDTQYF; CDR3nt: TGCGCCAGCAGCCAAGACCCCTTAGGAGCGGGAGCGGGAGATACGCAGTATTTT
j_gene: TRBJ2-5; d_gene: .; v_gene: TRBV11-2; abundance: once; CDR3aa: CASSLDRGEQETQYF; CDR3nt: TGTGCCAGCAGCTTAGATCGCGGGGAGCAAGAGACCCAGTACTTC
j_gene: TRBJ1-2; d_gene: TRBD1; v_gene: TRBV6-5; abundance: .; CDR3aa: CASSYSMSGQGDGYTF; CDR3nt: TGTGCCAGCAGTTACTCGATGTCGGGACAGGGGGATGGCTACACCTTC
j_gene: TRBJ1-2; d_gene: .; v_gene: TRBV9; abundance: .; CDR3aa: CASSVFWGAEYGYTF; CDR3nt: TGTGCCAGCAGCGTATTTTGGGGCGCGGAATATGGCTACACCTTC
j_gene: TRBJ1-6; d_gene: .; v_gene: TRBV6-4; abundance: .; CDR3aa: CASKFGGSGALNSPLHF; CDR3nt: TGTGCCAGCAAATTTGGGGGTTCAGGGGCGCTTAATTCACCCCTCCACTTT
j_gene: TRBJ2-3; d_gene: TRBD2; v_gene: TRBV6-1; abundance: few; CDR3aa: CASSGLAGDGSDTQYF; CDR3nt: TGTGCCAGCAGTGGACTAGCGGGAGACGGGTCAGATACGCAGTATTTT
j_gene: TRBJ1-2; d_gene: .; v_gene: TRBV18; abundance: .; CDR3aa: CASSPLNRVDYGYTF; CDR3nt: TGTGCCAGCTCACCACTAAACAGGGTGGACTATGGCTACACCTTC
j_gene: TRBJ2-7; d_gene: TRBD1; v_gene: TRBV30; abundance: .; CDR3aa: CAWSVGTVNEQYF; CDR3nt: TGTGCCTGGAGTGTCGGGACAGTAAACGAGCAGTACTTC
j_gene: TRBJ2-6; d_gene: TRBD1; v_gene: TRBV7-9; abundance: .; CDR3aa: CASSFGQGGPGANVLTF; CDR3nt: TGTGCCAGCAGCTTCGGACAGGGAGGACCTGGGGCCAACGTCCTGACTTTC
j_gene: TRBJ1-4; d_gene: .; v_gene: TRBV28; abundance: .; CDR3aa: CASSLVGIGKLFF; CDR3nt: TGTGCCAGCAGTTTAGTCGGGATCGGGAAACTGTTTTTT
j_gene: TRBJ2-1; d_gene: TRBD2; v_gene: TRBV5-1; abundance: .; CDR3aa: CASSGGTSEGNEQFF; CDR3nt: TGCGCCAGCAGCGGGGGGACTAGCGAGGGCAATGAGCAGTTCTTC
j_gene: TRBJ1-5; d_gene: TRBD1; v_gene: TRBV4-2; abundance: .; CDR3aa: CASRRDRESNQPQHF; CDR3nt: TGTGCCAGCAGAAGAGACAGGGAAAGCAATCAGCCCCAGCATTTT
j_gene: TRBJ2-7; d_gene: TRBD1; v_gene: TRBV6-5; abundance: .; CDR3aa: CASSYQGAGEQYF; CDR3nt: TGTGCCAGCAGTTACCAGGGGGCGGGGGAGCAGTACTTC
j_gene: TRBJ2-1; d_gene: TRBD2; v_gene: TRBV9; abundance: .; CDR3aa: CASSVTSGDHISYNEQFF; CDR3nt: TGTGCCAGCAGCGTAACCAGCGGGGACCATATCTCCTACAATGAGCAGTTCTTC
j_gene: TRBJ2-7; d_gene: .; v_gene: TRBV7-9; abundance: once; CDR3aa: CASSPRVPYEQYF; CDR3nt: TGTGCCAGCAGCCCCCGAGTACCCTACGAGCAGTACTTC
j_gene: TRBJ2-1; d_gene: TRBD2; v_gene: TRBV9; abundance: .; CDR3aa: CASSPPGRGSSYNEQFF; CDR3nt: TGTGCCAGCAGCCCGCCCGGGAGGGGGAGCTCCTACAATGAGCAGTTCTTC
j_gene: TRBJ1-1; d_gene: TRBD1; v_gene: TRBV6-5; abundance: .; CDR3aa: CASSRDRVNTEAFF; CDR3nt: TGTGCCAGCAGTAGGGACAGAGTGAACACTGAAGCTTTCTTT
j_gene: TRBJ2-5; d_gene: TRBD2; v_gene: TRBV25-1; abundance: .; CDR3aa: CASSEERGATQYF; CDR3nt: TGTGCCAGCAGTGAGGAGCGGGGTGCGACCCAGTACTTC
j_gene: TRBJ1-3; d_gene: TRBD1; v_gene: TRBV28; abundance: .; CDR3aa: CASSRGQGGGKGNTIYF; CDR3nt: TGTGCCAGCAGTCGTGGACAGGGTGGAGGGAAGGGAAACACCATATATTTT
j_gene: TRBJ2-7; d_gene: .; v_gene: TRBV5-4; abundance: .; CDR3aa: CASSSDSHSYEQYF; CDR3nt: TGTGCCAGCAGTTCTGACAGCCACTCCTACGAGCAGTACTTC
j_gene: TRBJ2-7; d_gene: .; v_gene: TRBV6-1; abundance: .; CDR3aa: CASSEAAQPPLYEQYF; CDR3nt: TGTGCCAGCAGTGAGGCGGCACAACCCCCTCTCTACGAGCAGTACTTC
j_gene: TRBJ1-4; d_gene: .; v_gene: TRBV25-1; abundance: once; CDR3aa: CASSESGRSPYEKLFF; CDR3nt: TGTGCCAGCAGTGAATCAGGCAGGTCCCCTTATGAAAAACTGTTTTTT
j_gene: TRBJ1-1; d_gene: .; v_gene: TRBV18; abundance: .; CDR3aa: CASSPLEETEAFF; CDR3nt: TGTGCCAGCTCACCCCTCGAGGAGACTGAAGCTTTCTTT
j_gene: TRBJ2-7; d_gene: TRBD2; v_gene: TRBV4-2; abundance: .; CDR3aa: CASSQDELAGGYEQYF; CDR3nt: TGTGCCAGCAGCCAAGATGAACTAGCGGGAGGCTACGAGCAGTACTTC
j_gene: TRBJ1-1; d_gene: .; v_gene: TRBV7-8; abundance: .; CDR3aa: CASSIGTSTGTEAFF; CDR3nt: TGTGCCAGCAGCATTGGGACTTCCACTGGGACTGAAGCTTTCTTT
j_gene: TRBJ2-2; d_gene: .; v_gene: TRBV11-2; abundance: .; CDR3aa: CASSISPGLPTGELFF; CDR3nt: TGTGCCAGCAGCATCTCACCGGGACTCCCCACCGGGGAGCTGTTTTTT
j_gene: TRBJ2-2; d_gene: TRBD1; v_gene: TRBV5-4; abundance: .; CDR3aa: CASSRPMTGNTGELFF; CDR3nt: TGTGCCAGCAGCCGTCCCATGACAGGGAATACCGGGGAGCTGTTTTTT
j_gene: TRBJ1-4; d_gene: .; v_gene: TRBV10-3; abundance: few; CDR3aa: CAISESTGRRATNEKLFF; CDR3nt: TGTGCCATCAGTGAGTCGACCGGCAGGCGGGCAACTAATGAAAAACTGTTTTTT
j_gene: TRBJ2-7; d_gene: .; v_gene: TRBV30; abundance: .; CDR3aa: CAWSAGDGGSDEQYF; CDR3nt: TGTGCCTGGAGTGCCGGGGACGGGGGATCGGACGAGCAGTACTTC
j_gene: TRBJ1-5; d_gene: .; v_gene: TRBV19; abundance: .; CDR3aa: CASRTGGGYQPQHF; CDR3nt: TGTGCCAGTCGGACCGGGGGGGGCTATCAGCCCCAGCATTTT
j_gene: TRBJ2-5; d_gene: .; v_gene: TRBV10-1; abundance: .; CDR3aa: CASSTGPQETQYF; CDR3nt: TGCGCCAGCAGTACAGGCCCCCAAGAGACCCAGTACTTC
j_gene: TRBJ1-6; d_gene: TRBD1; v_gene: TRBV29-1; abundance: .; CDR3aa: CSVADRGVNSPLHF; CDR3nt: TGCAGCGTTGCAGACAGGGGGGTTAATTCACCCCTCCACTTT
j_gene: TRBJ1-4; d_gene: .; v_gene: TRBV18; abundance: few; CDR3aa: CASSPAVRTVRGTNEKLFF; CDR3nt: TGTGCCAGCTCACCCGCCGTGAGGACAGTGAGAGGAACTAATGAAAAACTGTTTTTT
j_gene: TRBJ2-1; d_gene: TRBD2; v_gene: TRBV5-1; abundance: .; CDR3aa: CASSMTSGRFYNEQFF; CDR3nt: TGCGCCAGCAGCATGACTAGCGGGCGTTTCTACAATGAGCAGTTCTTC
j_gene: TRBJ1-5; d_gene: .; v_gene: TRBV6-4; abundance: .; CDR3aa: CASSAEEGLQPQHF; CDR3nt: TGTGCCAGCAGTGCTGAGGAGGGCCTTCAGCCCCAGCATTTT
j_gene: TRBJ2-1; d_gene: TRBD2; v_gene: TRBV6-1; abundance: few; CDR3aa: CASSRTSEYNEQFF; CDR3nt: TGTGCCAGCTCAAGGACTAGCGAGTACAATGAGCAGTTCTTC
j_gene: TRBJ2-1; d_gene: .; v_gene: TRBV4-1; abundance: .; CDR3aa: CASSQEGARGDEQFF; CDR3nt: TGCGCCAGCAGCCAAGAGGGGGCTAGGGGCGATGAGCAGTTCTTC
j_gene: TRBJ2-7; d_gene: .; v_gene: TRBV7-8; abundance: .; CDR3aa: CASSLKGGGPLVEQYF; CDR3nt: TGTGCCAGCAGCTTAAAGGGAGGCGGGCCCTTGGTCGAGCAGTACTTC
j_gene: TRBJ1-6; d_gene: TRBD1; v_gene: TRBV5-1; abundance: once; CDR3aa: CASSLETGGWDNSPLHF; CDR3nt: TGCGCCAGCAGCTTGGAGACAGGGGGTTGGGATAATTCACCCCTCCACTTT
j_gene: TRBJ2-7; d_gene: TRBD1; v_gene: TRBV7-3; abundance: once; CDR3aa: CASSPMGQGGEQYF; CDR3nt: TGTGCCAGCAGCCCGATGGGACAGGGTGGCGAGCAGTACTTC
j_gene: TRBJ1-2; d_gene: .; v_gene: TRBV5-4; abundance: few; CDR3aa: CASSTPGEVYYGYTF; CDR3nt: TGTGCCAGCAGCACACCGGGGGAGGTGTACTATGGCTACACCTTC
j_gene: TRBJ1-1; d_gene: .; v_gene: TRBV5-1; abundance: .; CDR3aa: CASSLLSSTEAFF; CDR3nt: TGCGCCAGCAGCCTCCTATCGAGCACTGAAGCTTTCTTT
j_gene: TRBJ1-1; d_gene: .; v_gene: TRBV5-1; abundance: .; CDR3aa: CASSLAADSEAFF; CDR3nt: TGCGCCAGCAGCTTGGCGGCAGACAGTGAAGCTTTCTTT
j_gene: TRBJ1-3; d_gene: .; v_gene: TRBV13; abundance: .; CDR3aa: CASSPRGGRLSGNTIYF; CDR3nt: TGTGCCAGCAGCCCTCGCGGGGGCCGCCTCTCTGGAAACACCATATATTTT
j_gene: TRBJ2-5; d_gene: TRBD2; v_gene: TRBV9; abundance: .; CDR3aa: CASSVSGGPQETQYF; CDR3nt: TGTGCCAGCAGCGTCAGCGGGGGGCCCCAAGAGACCCAGTACTTC
j_gene: TRBJ1-3; d_gene: .; v_gene: TRBV4-1; abundance: .; CDR3aa: CASSQDVRDTIYF; CDR3nt: TGCGCCAGCAGCCAAGATGTACGAGACACCATATATTTT
j_gene: TRBJ2-3; d_gene: .; v_gene: TRBV9; abundance: .; CDR3aa: CASSATTTDTQYF; CDR3nt: TGTGCCAGCAGCGCTACTACCACAGATACGCAGTATTTT
j_gene: TRBJ1-1; d_gene: TRBD1; v_gene: TRBV28; abundance: .; CDR3aa: CASSWTGGGSEAFF; CDR3nt: TGTGCCAGCAGTTGGACAGGGGGCGGATCTGAAGCTTTCTTT
j_gene: TRBJ1-2; d_gene: .; v_gene: TRBV29-1; abundance: once; CDR3aa: CSVEVWETGYGYTF; CDR3nt: TGCAGCGTTGAAGTATGGGAGACGGGGTATGGCTACACCTTC
j_gene: TRBJ1-4; d_gene: .; v_gene: TRBV6-6; abundance: few; CDR3aa: CASSYGQRGEKLFF; CDR3nt: TGTGCCAGCAGTTACGGACAGCGAGGGGAAAAACTGTTTTTT
j_gene: TRBJ2-1; d_gene: .; v_gene: TRBV6-1; abundance: .; CDR3aa: CASRDRIVEQFF; CDR3nt: TGTGCCAGCAGGGACAGAATCGTAGAGCAGTTCTTC
j_gene: TRBJ1-1; d_gene: .; v_gene: TRBV4-1; abundance: .; CDR3aa: CASSPITGTRNTEAFF; CDR3nt: TGCGCCAGCAGCCCAATCACCGGGACAAGGAACACTGAAGCTTTCTTT
j_gene: TRBJ2-5; d_gene: .; v_gene: TRBV28; abundance: .; CDR3aa: CASSFRGRVGETQYF; CDR3nt: TGTGCCAGCAGTTTTCGGGGGAGAGTCGGAGAGACCCAGTACTTC
j_gene: TRBJ2-5; d_gene: .; v_gene: TRBV6-5; abundance: .; CDR3aa: CASSRDRQETQYF; CDR3nt: TGTGCCAGCAGCCGAGACAGACAAGAGACCCAGTACTTC
j_gene: TRBJ1-1; d_gene: TRBD1; v_gene: TRBV6-6; abundance: .; CDR3aa: CASSRQGADTEAFF; CDR3nt: TGTGCCAGCAGTCGACAGGGGGCGGACACTGAAGCTTTCTTT
j_gene: TRBJ1-1; d_gene: .; v_gene: TRBV6-6; abundance: .; CDR3aa: CASRQRQRNTEAFF; CDR3nt: TGTGCCAGCAGGCAAAGACAGCGGAACACTGAAGCTTTCTTT
j_gene: TRBJ2-1; d_gene: TRBD2; v_gene: TRBV29-1; abundance: .; CDR3aa: CSVGGASGRGAYNEQFF; CDR3nt: TGCAGCGTTGGAGGGGCTAGCGGGAGGGGGGCTTACAATGAGCAGTTCTTC
j_gene: TRBJ2-3; d_gene: .; v_gene: TRBV28; abundance: once; CDR3aa: CASSSNGVRTDTQYF; CDR3nt: TGTGCCAGCAGTTCCAACGGGGTCCGCACAGATACGCAGTATTTT
j_gene: TRBJ1-4; d_gene: TRBD1; v_gene: TRBV30; abundance: .; CDR3aa: CAWRGQLINEKLFF; CDR3nt: TGTGCCTGGAGGGGACAGTTGATAAATGAAAAACTGTTTTTT